Reported below is one TCR beta chain. As handled by the study authors: Amplified reference gene primers provided the basis for estimating nucleated cell counts. The method was immunoSEQ multiplex PCR; TCRdb's version includes in-frame clones alone and lacks a portion of them. For V, J and clone size, that table is used; D and trimming come from the DNA. Of a few hundred thousand clones listed, 70% to 90% were seen once; the top ten hold under 2.5%. These data come from a study of blood T cell repertoires in COVID-19. The overall study: PBMCs, B-cell-depleted T cells, or T cells provided the cDNA or gDNA that made up the material.

Per the germline V gene, CDR1 is MRHNA and CDR2 is SNTAGT. CDR3 length equals 17 residues. Trimming shortened V by 4 bases and J by 0 bases, and 13 bases separated the two germline ends. Sequenced input: peripheral blood. The chain links TRBV6-4 to TRBJ2-6, with a weak D call TRBD1 (6 bases). The clonotype was recovered from a man under 40 with active or convalescent COVID-19. CDR3 sequence reads: CASSGGGQLSGANVLTF. The CDR3 coding sequence is TGTGCCAGCAGTGGGGGCGGACAGCTCTCTGGGGCCAACGTCCTGACTTTC.